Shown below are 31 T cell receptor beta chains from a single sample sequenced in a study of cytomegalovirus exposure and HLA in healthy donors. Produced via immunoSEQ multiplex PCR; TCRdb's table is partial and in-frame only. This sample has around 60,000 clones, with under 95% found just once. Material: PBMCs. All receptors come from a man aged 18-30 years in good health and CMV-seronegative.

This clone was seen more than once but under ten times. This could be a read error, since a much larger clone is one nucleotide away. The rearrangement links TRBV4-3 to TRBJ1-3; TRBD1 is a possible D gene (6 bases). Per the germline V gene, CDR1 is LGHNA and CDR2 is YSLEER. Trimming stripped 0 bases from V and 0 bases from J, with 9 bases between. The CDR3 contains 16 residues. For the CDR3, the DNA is TGCGCCAGCAGCCAAGATCCAGGGGACTCTGGAAACACCATATATTTT. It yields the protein CASSQDPGDSGNTIYF.

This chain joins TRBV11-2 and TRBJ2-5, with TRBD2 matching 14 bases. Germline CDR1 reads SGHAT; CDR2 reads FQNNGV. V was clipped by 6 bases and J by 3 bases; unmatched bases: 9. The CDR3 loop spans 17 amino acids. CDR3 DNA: TGTGCCAGCAGGCCAGCCGGGACTAGCGGGAGTAAAGAGACCCAGTACTTC. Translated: CASRPAGTSGSKETQYF.

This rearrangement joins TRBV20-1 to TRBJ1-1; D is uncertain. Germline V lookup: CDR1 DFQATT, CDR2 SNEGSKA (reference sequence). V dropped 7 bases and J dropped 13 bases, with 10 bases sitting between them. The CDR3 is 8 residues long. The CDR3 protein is CSGWAGFF. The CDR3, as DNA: TGCAGTGGTTGGGCGGGTTTCTTT.

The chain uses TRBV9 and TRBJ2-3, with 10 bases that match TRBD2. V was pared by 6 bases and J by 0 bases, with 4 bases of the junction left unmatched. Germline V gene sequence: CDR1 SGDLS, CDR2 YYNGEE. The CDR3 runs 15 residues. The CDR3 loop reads CASTMGLASTDTQYF. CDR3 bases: TGTGCCAGCACCATGGGACTAGCGAGCACAGATACGCAGTATTTT.

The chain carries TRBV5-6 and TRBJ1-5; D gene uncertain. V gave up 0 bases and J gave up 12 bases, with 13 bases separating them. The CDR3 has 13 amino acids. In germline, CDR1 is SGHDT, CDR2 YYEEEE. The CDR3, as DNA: TGTGCCAGCAGCTTGGAGGAGGATGGGGTCCAGCATTTT. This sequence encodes CASSLEEDGVQHF.

Here the CDR3 reads CASSPALAGDTGELFF. In DNA, the CDR3 is TGTGCCAGCTCACCAGCGCTAGCGGGGGACACCGGGGAGCTGTTTTTT. The chain has TRBV18 and TRBJ2-2; TRBD2 matches at 10 bases. Germline-derived CDR1 and CDR2 are KGHSH and LQKENI. The V segment lost 2 bases and the J segment 3 bases; nucleotides outside the gene matches: 3. This CDR3 has 16 residues.

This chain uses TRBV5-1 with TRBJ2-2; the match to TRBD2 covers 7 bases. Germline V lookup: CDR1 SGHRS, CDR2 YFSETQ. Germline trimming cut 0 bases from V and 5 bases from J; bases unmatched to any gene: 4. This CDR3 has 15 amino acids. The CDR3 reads CASSLGTSVTGELFF. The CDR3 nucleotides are TGCGCCAGCAGCTTGGGGACTAGTGTTACCGGGGAGCTGTTTTTT. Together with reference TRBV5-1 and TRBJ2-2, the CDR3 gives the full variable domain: KAGVTQTPRYLIKTRGQQVTLSCSPISGHRSVSWYQQTPGQGLQFLFEYFSETQRNKGNFPGRFSGRQFSNSRSEMNVSTLELGDSALYLCASSLGTSVTGELFFGEGSRLTVL.

The CDR3 DNA is TGTGCCACCAGCAGAGATTTAGACCGGGGAGGGGAGCAGTACTTC. It is translated as CATSRDLDRGGEQYF. The chain couples TRBV15 to TRBJ2-7; 7 bases are shared with TRBD2. This CDR3 is built from 15 residues. Trimming took 0 bases from V and 7 from J; bases not matched to a gene: 9. CDR1 is LNHNV, CDR2 YYDKDF, per germline (reference sequence).

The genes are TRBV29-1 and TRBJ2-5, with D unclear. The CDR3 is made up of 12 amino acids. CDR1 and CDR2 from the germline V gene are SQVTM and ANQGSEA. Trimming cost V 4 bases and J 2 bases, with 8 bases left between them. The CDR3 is CSVGLIQETQYF. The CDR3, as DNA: TGCAGCGTTGGGCTGATTCAAGAGACCCAGTACTTC.

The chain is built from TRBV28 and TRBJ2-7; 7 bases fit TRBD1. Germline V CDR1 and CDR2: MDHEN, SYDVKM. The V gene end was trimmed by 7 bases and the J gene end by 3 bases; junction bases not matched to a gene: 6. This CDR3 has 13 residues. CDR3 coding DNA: TGTGCCAGCAAGCCGGGACAGAACTACGAGCAGTACTTC. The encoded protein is CASKPGQNYEQYF.

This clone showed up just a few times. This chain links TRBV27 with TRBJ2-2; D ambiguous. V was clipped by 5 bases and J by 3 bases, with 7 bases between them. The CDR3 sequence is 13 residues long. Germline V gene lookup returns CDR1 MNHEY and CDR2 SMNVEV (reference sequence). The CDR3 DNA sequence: TGTGCCAGCAGTCCCAGGTACACCGGGGAGCTGTTTTTT. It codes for CASSPRYTGELFF.

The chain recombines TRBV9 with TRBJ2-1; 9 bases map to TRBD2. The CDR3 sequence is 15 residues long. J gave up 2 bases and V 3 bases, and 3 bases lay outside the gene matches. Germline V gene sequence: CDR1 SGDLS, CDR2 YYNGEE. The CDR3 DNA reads TGTGCCAGCAGCGGGGGCGGGGGGGCCTACAATGAGCAGTTCTTC. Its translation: CASSGGGGAYNEQFF.

CDR3 sequence reads: CASILGGEDTEAFF. CDR3 DNA sequence: TGCGCCAGCATTCTAGGGGGGGAGGACACTGAAGCTTTCTTT. The chain joins TRBV10-2 to TRBJ1-1; D may be TRBD1 (6 bases). This CDR3 spans 14 amino acids. Trimming shortened V by 7 bases and J by 3 bases, and 15 bases separated the two germline ends. Germline values: CDR1 WSHSY, CDR2 SAAADI.

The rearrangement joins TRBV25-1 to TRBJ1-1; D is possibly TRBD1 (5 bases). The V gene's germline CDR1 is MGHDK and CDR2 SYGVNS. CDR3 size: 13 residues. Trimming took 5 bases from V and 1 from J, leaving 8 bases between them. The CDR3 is CASSRGGNTEAFF. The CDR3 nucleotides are TGTGCCAGCAGTAGGGGTGGGAACACTGAAGCTTTCTTT.

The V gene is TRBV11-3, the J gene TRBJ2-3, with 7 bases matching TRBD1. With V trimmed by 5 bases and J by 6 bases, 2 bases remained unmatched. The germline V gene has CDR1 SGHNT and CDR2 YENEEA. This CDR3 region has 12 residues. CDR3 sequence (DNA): TGTGCCAGCAGCCAACAGGGGGATACGCAGTATTTT. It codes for CASSQQGDTQYF.

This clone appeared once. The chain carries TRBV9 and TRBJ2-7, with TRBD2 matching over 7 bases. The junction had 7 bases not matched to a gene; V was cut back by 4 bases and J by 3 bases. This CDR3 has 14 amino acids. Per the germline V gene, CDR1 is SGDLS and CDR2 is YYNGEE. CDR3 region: CASSPSGIGYEQYF. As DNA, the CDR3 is TGTGCCAGCAGCCCCAGCGGGATCGGCTACGAGCAGTACTTC.

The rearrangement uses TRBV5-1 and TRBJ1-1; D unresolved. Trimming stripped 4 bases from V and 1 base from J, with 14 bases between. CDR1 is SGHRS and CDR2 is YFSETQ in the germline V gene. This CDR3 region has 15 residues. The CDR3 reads CASSPRAPGNTEAFF. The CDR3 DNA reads TGCGCCAGCAGCCCACGCGCCCCAGGGAACACTGAAGCTTTCTTT.

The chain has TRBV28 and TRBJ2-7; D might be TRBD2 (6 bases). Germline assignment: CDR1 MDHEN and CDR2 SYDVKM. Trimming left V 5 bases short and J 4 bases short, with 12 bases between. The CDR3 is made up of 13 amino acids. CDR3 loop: CASSPPGDYEQYF. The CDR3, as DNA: TGTGCCAGCAGTCCCCCGGGGGATTACGAGCAGTACTTC.

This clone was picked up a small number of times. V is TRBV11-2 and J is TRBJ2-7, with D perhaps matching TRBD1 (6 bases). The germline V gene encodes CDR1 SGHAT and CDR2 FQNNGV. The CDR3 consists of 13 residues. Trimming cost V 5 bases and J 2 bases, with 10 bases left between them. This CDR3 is CASSQDSPYEQYF. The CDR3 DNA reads TGTGCCAGCAGCCAGGACAGCCCCTACGAGCAGTACTTC.

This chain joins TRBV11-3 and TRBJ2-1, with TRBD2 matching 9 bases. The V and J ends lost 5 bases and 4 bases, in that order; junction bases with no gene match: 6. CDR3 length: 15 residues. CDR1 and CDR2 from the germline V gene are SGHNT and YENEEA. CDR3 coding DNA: TGTGCCAGCAGCACCGGGACTAGCCATTACAATGAGCAGTTCTTC. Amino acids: CASSTGTSHYNEQFF.

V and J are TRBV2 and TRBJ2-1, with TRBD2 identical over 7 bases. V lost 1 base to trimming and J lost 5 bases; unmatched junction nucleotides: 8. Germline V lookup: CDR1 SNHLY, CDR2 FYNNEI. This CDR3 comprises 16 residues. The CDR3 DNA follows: TGTGCCAGCAGTGAAGTTCGCGGGGGTCAGAACAATGAGCAGTTCTTC. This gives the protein CASSEVRGGQNNEQFF.

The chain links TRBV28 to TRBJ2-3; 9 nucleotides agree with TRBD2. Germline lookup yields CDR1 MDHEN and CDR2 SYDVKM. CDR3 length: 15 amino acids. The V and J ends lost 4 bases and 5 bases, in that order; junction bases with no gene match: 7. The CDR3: CASSYSGSTGDTQYF. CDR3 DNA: TGTGCCAGCAGTTATAGCGGGAGTACGGGAGATACGCAGTATTTT. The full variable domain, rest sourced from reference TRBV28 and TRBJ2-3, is DVKVTQSSRYLVKRTGEKVFLECVQDMDHENMFWYRQDPGLGLRLIYFSYDVKMKEKGDIPEGYSVSREKKERFSLILESASTNQTSMYLCASSYSGSTGDTQYFGPGTRLTVL.

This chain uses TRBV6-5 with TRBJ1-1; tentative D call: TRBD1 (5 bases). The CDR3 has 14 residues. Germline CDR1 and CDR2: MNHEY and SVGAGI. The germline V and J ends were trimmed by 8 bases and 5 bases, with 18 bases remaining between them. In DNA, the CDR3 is TGTGCCAGCGCCGGGGGGTCGAGGAAGACTGAAGCTTTCTTT. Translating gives CASAGGSRKTEAFF.

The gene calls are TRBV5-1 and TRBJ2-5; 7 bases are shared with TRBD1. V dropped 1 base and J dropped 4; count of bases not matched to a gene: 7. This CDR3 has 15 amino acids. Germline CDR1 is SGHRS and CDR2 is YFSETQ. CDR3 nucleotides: TGCGCCAGCAGCTTGACAGGGGTAATCCGAGAGACCCAGTACTTC. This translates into CASSLTGVIRETQYF. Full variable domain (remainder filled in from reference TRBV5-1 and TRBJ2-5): KAGVTQTPRYLIKTRGQQVTLSCSPISGHRSVSWYQQTPGQGLQFLFEYFSETQRNKGNFPGRFSGRQFSNSRSEMNVSTLELGDSALYLCASSLTGVIRETQYFGPGTRLLVL.

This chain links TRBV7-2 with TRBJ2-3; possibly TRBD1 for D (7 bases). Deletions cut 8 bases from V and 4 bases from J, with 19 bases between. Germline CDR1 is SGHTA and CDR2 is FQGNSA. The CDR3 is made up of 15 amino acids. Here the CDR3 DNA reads TGTGCCAGCTCCCACAGGGGCGGGAACGCAGATACGCAGTATTTT. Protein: CASSHRGGNADTQYF.

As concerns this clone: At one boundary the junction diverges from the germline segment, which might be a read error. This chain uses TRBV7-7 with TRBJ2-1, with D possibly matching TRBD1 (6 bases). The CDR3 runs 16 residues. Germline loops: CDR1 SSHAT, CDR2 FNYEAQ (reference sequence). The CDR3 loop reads CASSLAGPGANNEQFF. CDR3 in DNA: TGTGCTAGCAGCCTGGCTGGTCCAGGGGCTAACAATGAGCAGTTCTTC.

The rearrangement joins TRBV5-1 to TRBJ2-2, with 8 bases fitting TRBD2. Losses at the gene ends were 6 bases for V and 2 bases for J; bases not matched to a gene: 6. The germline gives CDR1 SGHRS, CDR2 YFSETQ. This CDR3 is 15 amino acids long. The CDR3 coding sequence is TGCGCCAGCATCGGGGGGGCAGTAAACACCGGGGAGCTGTTTTTT. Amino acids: CASIGGAVNTGELFF.

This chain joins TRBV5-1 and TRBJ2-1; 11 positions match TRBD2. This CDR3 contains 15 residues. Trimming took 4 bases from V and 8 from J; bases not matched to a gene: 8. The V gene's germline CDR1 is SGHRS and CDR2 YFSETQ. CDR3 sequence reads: CASSVVAGGQHEQFF. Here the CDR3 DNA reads TGCGCCAGCAGCGTTGTAGCGGGAGGGCAACATGAGCAGTTCTTC.

The CDR3 sequence is CATQTSDNEQFF. DNA of the CDR3: TGTGCCACCCAAACTAGCGACAATGAGCAGTTCTTC. The V gene is TRBV6-5, the J gene TRBJ2-1, with 7 bases fitting TRBD2. V lost 10 bases, J lost 5 bases, and 5 bases stayed unmatched. From germline, CDR1 is MNHEY and CDR2 SVGAGI. The CDR3 is 12 residues long.

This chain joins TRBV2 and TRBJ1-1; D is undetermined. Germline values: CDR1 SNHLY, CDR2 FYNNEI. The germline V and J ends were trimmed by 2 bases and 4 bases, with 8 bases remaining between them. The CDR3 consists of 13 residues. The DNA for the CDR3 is TGTGCCAGCAGTGAATGGCGGGGCACTGAAGCTTTCTTT. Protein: CASSEWRGTEAFF.

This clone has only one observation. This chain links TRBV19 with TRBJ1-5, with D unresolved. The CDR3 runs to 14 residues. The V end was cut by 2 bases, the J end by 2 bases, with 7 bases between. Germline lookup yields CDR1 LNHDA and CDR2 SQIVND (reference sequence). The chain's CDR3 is CASSITRGNQPQHF. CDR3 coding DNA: TGTGCCAGTAGTATAACACGGGGCAATCAGCCCCAGCATTTT.